This entry is about one TCR beta chain. The antigen is undetermined. These data come from a study of long-term antiretroviral therapy in people with HIV. It was version v3.0 of the immunoSEQ assay that was run at survey level. Assay: immunoSEQ multiplex PCR; the TCRdb copy retains only in-frame clones and omits some. The sample yields some 27,000 clones, around 85% seen once. The study, taken as a whole, reports: Post-ART diversity increased but stayed below transplant donor controls. Clones expanded before ART dominated the repertoire at all time points. HIV repertoires spanned tighter CDR3 length ranges than controls did.

Trimming removed 2 bases from V and 6 bases from J; junction bases left unmatched: 10. Germline values: CDR1 LGHNA, CDR2 YNFKEQ. The CDR3 consists of 18 residues. This rearrangement joins TRBV4-2 to TRBJ2-2; 12 bases are a match to TRBD2. The starting material was unsorted PBMCs, obtained 3 years after starting antiretroviral therapy. The sequence derives from a man aged 35-49 years with HIV. The CDR3 nucleotides are TGTGCCAGCAGCCAACGGACTAGCGGGATTAGTGCTCCCGGGGAGCTGTTTTTT. Amino acids: CASSQRTSGISAPGELFF.